The 17 T cell receptor beta chains below were found in one sample sequenced in a study of T-cell memory formation after mild COVID-19. TCRdb analysed the 5' RACE reads with MiXCR anew, one entry per CDR3 protein. The repertoire includes about 340,000 distinct CDR3 sequences, 10% to 15% of them detected once, and 20% to 25% sits in the top ten. The sample consisted of PBMCs or a T cell subset sorted from them (not recorded which). The receptors originated from a young man who had mild COVID-19 (a few samples of this study predate the infection). Cell type and time point are not known.

There are a few counts of this clonotype. This sequence joins TRBV4-1 and TRBJ1-6; TRBD1 aligns across 7 bases. Germline CDR1 and CDR2: MGHRA and YSYEKL. V dropped 1 base and J dropped 2; count of bases not matched to a gene: 5. This CDR3 contains 17 residues. The CDR3 nucleotides read TGCGCCAGCAGCCAAGGTCTAGGACAGGCCTATAATTCACCCCTCCACTTT. As protein: CASSQGLGQAYNSPLHF.

V and J are TRBV7-2 and TRBJ1-1; D call uncertain. The ends were cut back, 5 bases at V and 2 bases at J, with 15 bases in the middle. CDR3 length: 15 amino acids. CDR1 and CDR2 from the germline V gene are SGHTA and FQGNSA. The CDR3 region has the DNA TGTGCCAGCAGCCTCTTTTTGGCAGGAAACACTGAAGCTTTCTTT. The encoded protein is CASSLFLAGNTEAFF.

This clonotype was detected ten times or more. V is TRBV12-3 or TRBV12-4 and J is TRBJ2-7; the D gene is possibly TRBD1 (6 bases). CDR3 size: 15 residues. With 2 bases removed from V and 1 base from J, the gap between germline ends came to 12 bases. This CDR3 reads CASSLNRDSSYEQYF. The CDR3 DNA reads TGTGCCAGCAGTTTAAACAGGGATTCTTCCTACGAGCAGTACTTC.

This chain joins TRBV20-1 and TRBJ1-1, with D tentatively TRBD1 (6 bases). The CDR3 is 12 residues long. V was clipped by 5 bases and J by 4 bases, with 11 bases between them. Per the germline V gene, CDR1 is DFQATT and CDR2 is SNEGSKA (reference sequence). The CDR3 reads CSAPDRLTEAFF. DNA for the CDR3: TGCAGTGCTCCCGACAGGCTCACTGAAGCTTTCTTT.

V and J are TRBV7-2 and TRBJ2-3, with 9 bases that match TRBD2. Germline loops: CDR1 SGHTA, CDR2 FQGNSA. V was clipped by 1 base and J by 1 base; unmatched bases: 6. The CDR3 sequence is 17 residues long. CDR3 DNA: TGTGCCAGCAGCTTAGTCCCCGGCGGGGGGGGCACAGATACGCAGTATTTT. Translation: CASSLVPGGGGTDTQYF.

This clonotype was counted between two and nine times. The gene calls are TRBV11-2 and TRBJ1-1; the D is unclear. V was pared by 3 bases and J by 0 bases, with 11 bases between. The CDR3 spans 15 residues. CDR1 SGHAT and CDR2 FQNNGV come from the germline V gene. The CDR3 loop is CASSFRDLMNTEAFF. DNA for the CDR3: TGTGCCAGCAGCTTCAGAGACCTCATGAACACTGAAGCTTTCTTT.

This clonotype was seen a few times. The chain carries TRBV29-1 and TRBJ1-5; D is possibly TRBD1 (6 bases). CDR1 is SQVTM and CDR2 is ANQGSEA in the germline V gene. The germline V and J ends were trimmed by 7 bases and 5 bases, with 12 bases remaining between them. The CDR3 contains 12 residues. The CDR3 DNA follows: TGCAGCGCACAGGAGGGGGATCAGCCCCAGCATTTT. The encoded protein is CSAQEGDQPQHF. The complete variable domain, with remaining parts taken from reference TRBV29-1 and TRBJ1-5, reads SAVISQKPSRDICQRGTSLTIQCQVDSQVTMMFWYRQQPGQSLTLIATANQGSEATYESGFVIDKFPISRPNLTFSTLTVSNMSPEDSSIYLCSAQEGDQPQHFGDGTRLSIL.

The table lists this clonotype with a few counts. This chain's CDR3 is CASSLGQGSSYEQYV. The CDR3 coding sequence is TGTGCCAGCAGCTTGGGCCAGGGTAGCTCCTACGAGCAGTACGTC. The chain links TRBV5-5 to TRBJ2-7, with a weak D call TRBD1 (5 bases). V was shortened by 0 bases and J by 0 bases, with 10 bases between the two germline ends. The CDR3 contains 15 residues. Germline V gene data show CDR1 as SGHKS and CDR2 as YYEKEE (reference sequence).

This clonotype was detected only a few times. The gene calls are TRBV30 and TRBJ1-1; no clear D. This CDR3 is 11 amino acids long. The V gene lost 3 bases and the J gene lost 6 bases, with 8 bases spanning the gap. The germline gives CDR1 GTSNPN, CDR2 SVGIG (reference sequence). CDR3 sequence reads: CAWRANAEAFF. CDR3 sequence (DNA): TGTGCCTGGAGAGCAAACGCTGAAGCTTTCTTT.

This chain uses TRBV7-4 with TRBJ2-7, with D unresolved. V was cut by 5 bases and J by 6 bases, with 5 bases left in between. Germline V gene lookup returns CDR1 SGHVT and CDR2 SQSDAQ. The CDR3 length is 10 residues. Here the CDR3 reads CASSRSEQYV. CDR3 nucleotide sequence: TGTGCCAGCAGCCGGAGCGAGCAGTACGTC.

The V gene is TRBV7-9, the J gene TRBJ2-1; 8 positions agree with TRBD2. Losses at the gene ends were 7 bases for V and 4 bases for J; bases not matched to a gene: 9. There are 15 residues in the CDR3. Germline V gene lookup returns CDR1 SEHNR and CDR2 FQNEAQ (reference sequence). The DNA of the CDR3 is TGTGCCAGCACCGTGACTAGCGTGGCGTACAATGAGCAGTTCTTC. Translation: CASTVTSVAYNEQFF. The full variable domain, with the rest looked up from reference TRBV7-9 and TRBJ2-1, is DTGVSQNPRHKITKRGQNVTFRCDPISEHNRLYWYRQTLGQGPEFLTYFQNEAQLEKSRLLSDRFSAERPKGSFSTLEIQRTEQGDSAMYLCASTVTSVAYNEQFFGPGTRLTVL.

This clonotype was recorded at least ten times. V gene TRBV7-7 combines with J gene TRBJ2-5; D is perhaps TRBD1 or TRBD2 (5 bases each). The length of the CDR3 is 16 residues. The V and J ends lost 1 base and 1 base respectively, with 13 bases between them. Germline CDR1 and CDR2: SSHAT and FNYEAQ (reference sequence). The CDR3 DNA is TGTGCCAGCAGCTTAGGAGGGGCCCCTCTCCAAGAGACCCAGTACTTC. It is translated as CASSLGGAPLQETQYF.

The chain carries TRBV3-1 and TRBJ1-5; no definite D call. This CDR3 is 15 amino acids long. V lost 0 bases, J lost 3 bases, and 9 bases lay in between. Looked up from germline, CDR1 is LGHDT and CDR2 is YNNKEL (reference sequence). CDR3 protein: CASSQERASNQPQHF. The CDR3 nucleotides are TGTGCCAGCAGCCAAGAAAGGGCATCCAATCAGCCCCAGCATTTT.

This clonotype was counted ten times or more. This sequence joins TRBV7-9 and TRBJ2-5; 9 bases are a match to TRBD2. The V and J ends lost 5 bases and 1 base, in that order; junction bases with no gene match: 11. The germline gives CDR1 SEHNR, CDR2 FQNEAQ (reference sequence). The CDR3 runs to 17 residues. The CDR3 sequence is CASSPQYRTSAQETQYF. The CDR3 bases are TGTGCCAGCAGCCCGCAATACCGGACTAGCGCCCAAGAGACCCAGTACTTC.

The rearrangement links TRBV7-2 to TRBJ2-1; D may be TRBD2 (7 bases). The CDR3 runs to 18 residues. Trimming shortened V by 8 bases and J by 0 bases, and 23 bases separated the two germline ends. Germline V gene data show CDR1 as SGHTA and CDR2 as FQGNSA. The CDR3 is CASCGRGGASNSYNEQFF. Written as DNA, the CDR3 is TGTGCCAGCTGCGGGCGAGGGGGGGCTTCCAACTCCTACAATGAGCAGTTCTTC.

There are a few counts of this clonotype. This chain links TRBV6-2 or TRBV6-3 with TRBJ2-7; 7 positions match TRBD1. The CDR3 is made up of 14 amino acids. Germline trimming cut 7 bases from V and 0 bases from J; bases unmatched to any gene: 6. The germline V gene encodes CDR1 MNHEY and CDR2 SVGEGT. In DNA form, the CDR3 reads TGTGCCAGCATCGGACGGGACAGCTCCTACGAGCAGTACTTC. Protein product: CASIGRDSSYEQYF.

In its sample, this clonotype was seen many times. The chain recombines TRBV6-2 or TRBV6-3 with TRBJ2-5; D is unresolved. From germline, CDR1 is MNHEY and CDR2 SVGEGT. This CDR3 contains 14 residues. Trimming took 4 bases from V and 5 from J, leaving 14 bases between them. The CDR3 DNA reads TGTGCCAGCAGTTCCGTAACGGTAGGGGAGACCCAGTACTTC. Translated, it gives CASSSVTVGETQYF.